The rows below give T cell receptor beta chains drawn from one sample of a study of blood T cell repertoires in COVID-19. Using immunoSEQ multiplex PCR, the repertoire was profiled, and TCRdb retains in-frame clones only, with some absent. The table has a few hundred thousand clones, roughly 84% seen once. Sequenced: peripheral blood. These TCRs come from a person aged 70 to 85 with COVID-19, enrolled during active disease. CDR3s include the opening cysteine and the closing phenylalanine or tryptophan. A D gene is named only where the DNA matches it firmly. Only part of the rows carry a size: once, few, many, or a class if the clone is expanded.

j_call d_call v_call clone_size cdr3_aa cdr3_nt
TRBJ1-6 TRBD1 TRBV5-6 NA CASSRDRRYNSPLHF TGTGCCAGCAGCCGGGACAGGAGGTATAATTCACCCCTCCACTTT
TRBJ2-1 TRBD2 TRBV2 NA CASSTVAGATNEQFF TGTGCCAGCAGTACTGTAGCGGGAGCTACCAATGAGCAGTTCTTC
TRBJ1-1 NA TRBV5-4 NA CASSPAGTANTEAFF TGTGCCAGCAGCCCCGCGGGCACAGCGAACACTGAAGCTTTCTTT
TRBJ1-6 TRBD1 TRBV28 NA CASRPRDREDSPLHF TGTGCCAGCAGACCCCGGGACAGGGAGGATTCACCCCTCCACTTT
TRBJ1-5 TRBD1 TRBV6-5 NA CASSRGQPDQPQHF TGTGCCAGCAGTCGGGGACAGCCAGATCAGCCCCAGCATTTT
TRBJ2-5 NA TRBV7-9 NA CASSQRTGRDETQYF TGTGCCAGCAGCCAAAGGACAGGGAGGGATGAGACCCAGTACTTC
TRBJ1-1 TRBD1 TRBV7-3 few CASSSSGTGFTEAFF TGTGCCAGCAGCTCGTCCGGGACAGGGTTCACTGAAGCTTTCTTT
TRBJ1-6 TRBD1 TRBV4-1 NA CASSQDQGETSPLHF TGCGCCAGCAGCCAAGATCAGGGGGAAACGTCACCCCTCCACTTT
TRBJ2-1 TRBD2 TRBV11-2 NA CASSPPTSGSTYNEQFF TGTGCCAGCAGCCCCCCGACTAGCGGGAGCACCTACAATGAGCAGTTCTTC
TRBJ2-1 TRBD2 TRBV28 NA CASSEPWDRDVGLAGFNEQFF TGTGCCAGCAGTGAACCGTGGGACAGGGATGTGGGACTAGCGGGGTTCAATGAGCAGTTCTTC
TRBJ2-3 NA TRBV29-1 NA CSVADGLSGTDTQYF TGCAGCGTGGCCGATGGACTAAGCGGCACAGATACGCAGTATTTT
TRBJ2-5 TRBD2 TRBV7-8 NA CASSISSGGARETQYF TGTGCCAGCAGTATCTCTAGCGGGGGGGCCCGCGAGACCCAGTACTTC
TRBJ1-4 NA TRBV5-5 NA CASSLARDFLFF TGTGCCAGCAGCTTAGCCCGAGACTTTCTGTTTTTT
TRBJ1-3 NA TRBV4-3 NA CASSQGRIGNTIYF TGCGCCAGCAGCCAAGGGCGGATTGGAAACACCATATATTTT
TRBJ2-2 NA TRBV7-2 NA CASSQTAGMNTGELFF TGTGCCAGCAGCCAAACGGCGGGGATGAACACCGGGGAGCTGTTTTTT
TRBJ2-3 NA TRBV5-8 NA CASSFPGSGTQYF TGTGCCAGCAGCTTCCCGGGATCGGGTACGCAGTATTTT
TRBJ2-1 NA TRBV7-9 NA CASSSDGGLKFF TGTGCCAGCAGCTCCGACGGGGGGCTTAAGTTCTTC
TRBJ1-5 NA TRBV29-1 NA CSVVFGTVLQDGRGQPQHF TGCAGCGTTGTGTTTGGAACGGTTCTGCAAGACGGAAGGGGACAGCCCCAGCATTTT
TRBJ2-1 NA TRBV3-1/TRBV3-2 NA CASSQDPATDSQFF TGTGCCAGCAGCCAGGACCCCGCGACAGACTCTCAGTTCTTC
TRBJ2-5 TRBD1 TRBV6-5 NA CASSSGQHQETQYF TGTGCCAGCAGTTCGGGACAGCACCAAGAGACCCAGTACTTC
TRBJ1-2 TRBD1 TRBV3-1/TRBV3-2 once CASSHGTGDGYTF TGTGCCAGCAGCCACGGGACAGGGGATGGCTACACCTTC
TRBJ1-5 TRBD1 TRBV2 NA CASRPRTGNGPQHF TGTGCCAGCAGGCCAAGGACAGGCAATGGGCCCCAGCATTTT
TRBJ1-6 TRBD1 TRBV9 NA CASSETGLLGTPLHF TGTGCCAGCAGCGAGACAGGGCTGTTAGGGACACCCCTCCACTTT
TRBJ2-1 TRBD2 TRBV7-3 NA CASSPTSGGNNEQFF TGTGCCAGCAGCCCGACTAGCGGGGGGAACAATGAGCAGTTCTTC
TRBJ2-7 TRBD2 TRBV7-3 once CASSLSAGGHHEQYF TGTGCCAGCAGCTTAAGTGCGGGGGGGCACCACGAGCAGTACTTC
TRBJ2-1 TRBD2 TRBV9 once CASSLVAGFSYNEQFF TGTGCCAGCAGCCTGGTAGCGGGGTTCTCCTACAATGAGCAGTTCTTC
TRBJ1-6 NA TRBV6-5 few CASSFSSYNSPLHF TGTGCCAGCAGTTTTAGCTCCTATAATTCACCCCTCCACTTT
TRBJ1-6 NA TRBV30 NA CAWSTAYNSPLHF TGTGCCTGGAGTACAGCATATAATTCACCCCTCCACTTT
TRBJ2-5 NA TRBV6-2/TRBV6-3 NA CASSYELAQETQYF TGTGCCAGCAGTTACGAGCTAGCCCAAGAGACCCAGTACTTC
TRBJ1-5 NA TRBV27 NA CASRANWADNQPQHF TGTGCCAGCAGGGCTAATTGGGCAGATAATCAGCCCCAGCATTTT
TRBJ1-4 TRBD1 TRBV14 NA CASSLWTGEKLFF TGTGCCAGCAGCCTCTGGACAGGGGAAAAACTGTTTTTT
TRBJ1-5 NA TRBV6-2/TRBV6-3 NA CASSYSPGQSNQPQHF TGTGCCAGCAGTTACTCTCCGGGACAAAGCAATCAGCCCCAGCATTTT
TRBJ2-3 TRBD2 TRBV19 NA CATSIRLAGLPDTDTQYF TGTGCCACTAGTATCAGACTAGCGGGGTTGCCCGACACAGATACGCAGTATTTT
TRBJ1-4 TRBD1 TRBV19 NA CASSKTGEATNEKLFF TGTGCCAGTAGTAAGACAGGGGAGGCAACTAATGAAAAACTGTTTTTT
TRBJ2-5 NA TRBV28 NA CASSQIAEQETQYF TGTGCCAGCAGCCAAATAGCGGAACAAGAGACCCAGTACTTC
TRBJ2-7 TRBD1 TRBV5-1 once CASSLESTGTGQYF TGCGCCAGCAGCCTGGAGTCGACCGGGACAGGTCAGTACTTC
TRBJ1-4 TRBD1 TRBV27 NA CASRISGTGVEKLFF TGTGCCAGCAGGATCTCCGGGACAGGGGTTGAAAAACTGTTTTTT
TRBJ2-3 TRBD1 TRBV19 NA CASSPGRGLTDTQYF TGTGCCAGTAGTCCGGGCAGGGGGCTAACAGATACGCAGTATTTT
TRBJ1-6 NA TRBV6-5 NA CASSSLRLAENSPLHF TGTGCCAGCAGTTCCTTGCGGTTAGCAGAGAATTCACCCCTCCACTTT
TRBJ1-2 NA TRBV28 NA CASSTGNYGYTF TGTGCCAGCAGCACAGGGAACTATGGCTACACCTTC
TRBJ2-1 TRBD1 TRBV5-6 NA CASSPGQRYHEQFF TGTGCCAGCAGCCCGGGACAGAGGTACCATGAGCAGTTCTTC
TRBJ1-2 TRBD1 TRBV7-2 NA CASTGTGGGYGYTF TGTGCCTCTACCGGGACAGGGGGGGGCTATGGCTACACCTTC
TRBJ1-2 TRBD1 TRBV23-1 NA CASSLTGTLYGYTF TGCGCCAGCAGTTTGACAGGGACCCTCTATGGCTACACCTTC
TRBJ1-1 NA TRBV5-6 NA CASSLLGASSMNTEAFF TGTGCCAGCAGTCTACTGGGGGCCTCCTCGATGAACACTGAAGCTTTCTTT
TRBJ2-1 TRBD2 TRBV10-3 NA CAISELAGVVNEQFF TGTGCCATCAGTGAGCTAGCGGGGGTTGTCAATGAGCAGTTCTTC
TRBJ1-5 NA TRBV7-9 NA CASSLGWGENQPQHF TGTGCCAGCAGCTTAGGGTGGGGGGAGAATCAGCCCCAGCATTTT
TRBJ2-1 TRBD2 TRBV24-1 NA CATSDAPRNPSGRYNEQFF TGTGCCACCAGTGACGCGCCCCGGAACCCTAGCGGGAGATACAATGAGCAGTTCTTC
TRBJ1-3 NA TRBV18 NA CASSPPVPISGNTIYF TGTGCCAGCTCACCCCCGGTCCCTATCTCTGGAAACACCATATATTTT
TRBJ1-6 NA TRBV30 NA CAWSREAVNNSPLHF TGTGCCTGGAGTCGGGAGGCAGTCAATAATTCACCCCTCCACTTT
TRBJ1-2 NA TRBV4-1 NA CASSQGGSSLYGYTF TGCGCCAGCAGCCAAGGGGGCAGTTCGCTCTATGGCTACACCTTC
TRBJ2-1 NA TRBV19 NA CATIDSLYNEQFF TGTGCCACCATAGACAGCCTCTACAATGAGCAGTTCTTC
TRBJ2-7 NA TRBV24-1 NA CATSDPSGSIHEQYF TGTGCCACCAGTGATCCCTCAGGTTCTATCCACGAGCAGTACTTC
TRBJ1-1 NA TRBV28 NA CASSLQGLGEAFF TGTGCCAGCAGTTTACAGGGGTTGGGTGAAGCTTTCTTT
TRBJ2-7 NA TRBV27 NA CASSPYAQYF TGTGCCAGCAGTCCCTATGCGCAGTACTTC
TRBJ1-4 NA TRBV18 NA CASSRRSWEKLFF TGTGCCAGCTCACGACGGAGTTGGGAAAAACTGTTTTTT
TRBJ2-7 TRBD2 TRBV4-3 NA CASSQDLLAGVSGTAYEQYF TGCGCCAGCAGCCAAGATTTACTAGCGGGAGTCAGCGGGACTGCCTACGAGCAGTACTTC
TRBJ2-5 TRBD2 TRBV5-6 few CASSLLTGTTKETQYF TGTGCCAGCAGCTTGTTGACCGGGACTACCAAAGAGACCCAGTACTTC
TRBJ1-5 NA TRBV7-2 NA CASSLTRGNQPQHF TGTGCCAGCAGCTTAACGCGGGGGAATCAGCCCCAGCATTTT
TRBJ2-7 NA TRBV11-2 few CASSYSLGGYEQYF TGTGCCAGCAGCTATTCGCTGGGGGGCTACGAGCAGTACTTC